Listed here is a single T cell receptor beta chain. The CDR3 is 15 amino acids. The V end was cut by 8 bases, the J end by 0 bases, with 13 bases between. Germline values: CDR1 MDHEN, CDR2 SYDVKM. This entry belongs to a study of blood T cell repertoires in COVID-19. Overall study: The analysed material was cDNA or gDNA that came from T cells, B-cell-depleted T cells, or PBMCs.

Only in-frame clones appear in the TCRdb table, and some are missing; sequencing was by immunoSEQ multiplex PCR. The table has over 200,000 clones, roughly 80% seen once. This sequence joins TRBV28 and TRBJ1-4; perhaps TRBD1 as D (5 bases). This receptor was taken from a woman aged 80 or older with acute or convalescent COVID-19. The source material was peripheral blood. The CDR3 reads CASGGAGATNEKLFF. As DNA, the CDR3 is TGTGCCAGCGGGGGAGCGGGAGCAACTAATGAAAAACTGTTTTTT. Combining the CDR3 with reference TRBV28 and TRBJ1-4 gives the whole variable domain DVKVTQSSRYLVKRTGEKVFLECVQDMDHENMFWYRQDPGLGLRLIYFSYDVKMKEKGDIPEGYSVSREKKERFSLILESASTNQTSMYLCASGGAGATNEKLFFGSGTQLSVL.